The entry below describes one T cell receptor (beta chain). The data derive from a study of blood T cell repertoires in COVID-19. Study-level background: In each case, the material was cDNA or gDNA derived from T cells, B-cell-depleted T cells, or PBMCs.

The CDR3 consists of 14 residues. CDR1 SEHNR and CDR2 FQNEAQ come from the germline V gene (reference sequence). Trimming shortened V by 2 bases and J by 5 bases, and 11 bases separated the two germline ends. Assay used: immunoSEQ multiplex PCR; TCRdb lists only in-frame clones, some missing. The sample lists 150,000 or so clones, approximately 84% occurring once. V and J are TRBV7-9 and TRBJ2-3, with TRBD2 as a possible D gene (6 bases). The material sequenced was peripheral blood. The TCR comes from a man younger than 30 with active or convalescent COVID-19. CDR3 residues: CASSLTSGVDTQYF. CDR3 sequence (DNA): TGTGCCAGCAGCTTAACGTCGGGGGTAGATACGCAGTATTTT.